The rows below give T cell receptor beta chains drawn from one sample of a study of identical twins. TCRdb used MiXCR to reprocess the 5' RACE reads, holding one entry per CDR3 protein. The repertoire holds roughly 720,000 distinct CDR3 sequences, with 15% to 20% as singletons. Separately, the same data were catalogued under a study of T cells expressing NK-cell markers.

The sequenced material came from PBMCs. The source of these receptors is a woman aged 18 to 35 in good health. The CDR3 runs from the conserved cysteine through the conserved F or W.

CDR3 protein: CASSLREGYTEAFF
V gene: TRBV7-8

CDR3 protein: CSAEGWGTDTQYF
V gene: TRBV29-1

CDR3 protein: CASSPPGGTGGEQFF
V gene: TRBV18

CDR3 protein: CSASSGGGNSGYTF
V gene: TRBV20-1

CDR3 protein: CATSGRQETQYF
V gene: TRBV15

CDR3 protein: CASSSLGGMEQLF
V gene: TRBV6-5

CDR3 protein: CAIRASRLQETQYF
V gene: TRBV10-3

CDR3 protein: CASSKQRGASYEQYF
V gene: TRBV7-9

CDR3 protein: CASRGDITEAFF
V gene: TRBV2

CDR3 protein: CASSHPERDSHEQYF
V gene: TRBV6-1

CDR3 protein: CSVSGREGYEQYF
V gene: TRBV20-1

CDR3 protein: CASSPLHFTGGYEQYF
V gene: TRBV12-3/TRBV12-4

CDR3 protein: CASSLRPEGYEQYF
V gene: TRBV3-1

CDR3 protein: CASSAGLFGADTQYF
V gene: TRBV6-2/TRBV6-3

CDR3 protein: CASSLSTDRQTQYF
V gene: TRBV5-1

CDR3 protein: CASSLVRTSHYNEQFF
V gene: TRBV5-1

CDR3 protein: CSGSGGYQETQYF
V gene: TRBV20-1

CDR3 protein: CASRDTGTSGIYEQYF
V gene: TRBV5-5